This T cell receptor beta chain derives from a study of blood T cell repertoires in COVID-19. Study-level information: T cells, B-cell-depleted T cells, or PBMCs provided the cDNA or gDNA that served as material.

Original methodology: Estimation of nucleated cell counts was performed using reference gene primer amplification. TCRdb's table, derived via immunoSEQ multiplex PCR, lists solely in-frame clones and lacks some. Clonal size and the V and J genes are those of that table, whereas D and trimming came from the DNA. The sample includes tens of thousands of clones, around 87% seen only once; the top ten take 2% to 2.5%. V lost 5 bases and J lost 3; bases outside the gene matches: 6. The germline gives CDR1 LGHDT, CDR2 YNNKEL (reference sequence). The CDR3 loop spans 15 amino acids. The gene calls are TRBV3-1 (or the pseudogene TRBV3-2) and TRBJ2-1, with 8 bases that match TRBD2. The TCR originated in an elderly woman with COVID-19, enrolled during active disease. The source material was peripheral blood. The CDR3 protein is CASSYGTRLYNEQFF. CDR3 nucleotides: TGTGCCAGCAGCTACGGGACTAGGCTCTACAATGAGCAGTTCTTC.